Below are 6 T cell receptor beta chains sequenced from a single sample in a study of blood T cell repertoires in COVID-19. The assay was immunoSEQ multiplex PCR, and TCRdb's table has in-frame clones only and misses some. Of almost 300,000 clones listed, around 84% are singletons. The sequenced material came from peripheral blood. Source of these receptors: a man in his 70s with acute or convalescent COVID-19.

This clone was recorded once. The chain uses TRBV3-1 (or the pseudogene TRBV3-2) and TRBJ2-2; D remains unclear. Trimming removed 5 bases at V and 3 bases at J, with 7 bases between. The CDR3 consists of 13 residues. Germline CDR1 is LGHDT and CDR2 is YNNKEL (reference sequence). The CDR3 nucleotides are TGTGCCAGCAGCACCCGGGACACCGGGGAGCTGTTTTTT. It is translated as CASSTRDTGELFF.

The chain combines TRBV19 with TRBJ1-3; D ambiguous. The V gene's germline CDR1 is LNHDA and CDR2 SQIVND (reference sequence). The CDR3 has 13 residues. Between the trimmed V and J ends, which lost 4 bases and 0 bases, there was a span of 4 bases. CDR3 in DNA: TGTGCCAGTAGTACGTACTCTGGAAACACCATATATTTT. It encodes CASSTYSGNTIYF.

This rearrangement joins TRBV7-2 to TRBJ2-7; possible D gene TRBD2, 6 bases. The germline V gene has CDR1 SGHTA and CDR2 FQGNSA. CDR3 size: 15 residues. V lost 1 base to trimming and J lost 3 bases, with 13 bases between them. In DNA, the CDR3 is TGTGCCAGCAGCTTAGTCGGGGGTAATAACTACGAGCAGTACTTC. It encodes CASSLVGGNNYEQYF. The full variable domain, completed using reference TRBV7-2 and TRBJ2-7, is GAGVSQSPSNKVTEKGKDVELRCDPISGHTALYWYRQSLGQGLEFLIYFQGNSAPDKSGLPSDRFSAERTGGSVSTLTIQRTQQEDSAVYLCASSLVGGNNYEQYFGPGTRLTVT.

The chain couples TRBV29-1 to TRBJ2-7; TRBD2 is a possible D gene (6 bases). V lost 2 bases, J lost 2 bases, and 13 bases lay in between. Germline V gene data show CDR1 as SQVTM and CDR2 as ANQGSEA. The CDR3 sequence is 14 residues long. CDR3 coding DNA: TGCAGCGTTGAACCCCCGGGAGCCCCCTACGAGCAGTACTTC. Protein: CSVEPPGAPYEQYF.

Note on this clone: The junction differs from germline at one of its ends, possibly a read error. CDR3 coding DNA: TGTGCCAGCAGAGCGGACAGCCGTAAGCAGATCTTC. This sequence encodes CASRADSRKQIF. This chain joins TRBV12-3 or TRBV12-4 and TRBJ2-1; D perhaps matches TRBD1 (6 bases). CDR3 length: 12 residues.

The chain couples TRBV18 to TRBJ2-5; D gene uncertain. This CDR3 spans 12 amino acids. The V end was cut by 4 bases, the J end by 1 base, with 4 bases between. Per germline, CDR1 KGHSH and CDR2 LQKENI. CDR3 coding DNA: TGTGCCAGCTCACGAGGCCAAGAGACCCAGTACTTC. This gives the protein CASSRGQETQYF.